This T cell receptor beta chain is from a study of blood T cell repertoires in COVID-19 (dated by TCRdb to the early 2020s). Broadly, across the study: Samples covering the acute and convalescent phases of COVID-19 were provided by collaborators in the United States, Italy and Spain. The material from the prospective study consisted of cDNA or gDNA derived from T cells, B-cell-depleted T cells, or PBMCs. Deeply sampled blood TCRbeta repertoires from subjects exposed to, actively infected with, or recovered from COVID-19 were included in the dataset. The repertoires were released in a freely available public database meant as a resource for research on the immune response to SARS-CoV-2. The samples were drawn from the first 160 participants of the ongoing ImmuneRACE study and from 1,254 subjects provided by 6 global collaborators. A de-identified subject ID, COVID-19 status, age in years and sex were almost always included in the sample metadata. HLA class I and class II types, where available, came from metadata supplied by the sample provider rather than from assay-based typing. Broad study findings and their caveats: Clinical and demographic metadata were provided uncurated, with the amount varying by source and participant.

TCRbeta CDR3 regions were amplified from genomic DNA by means of the immunoSEQ Assay, a bias-controlled multiplex PCR. The published analysis was carried out like this. Within the assay, amplification of reference gene primers was used to estimate how many nucleated cells each sample contained. To quantify the absolute abundance of each unique TCRbeta CDR3 rearrangement, sequence reads were collapsed and filtered. For each sample, productive Simpson clonality was calculated as the square root of Simpson's diversity index across productive rearrangements. This is the immuneACCESS table as TCRdb keeps it, with only in-frame sequences that have V and J called. A part of the clones is gone; compared with another copy, unresolved V genes explain less than half, and the rest is unexplained. Clone size and the V and J calls come from that table; the DNA yielded D and trimming. In all, the sample holds approximately 240,000 clones, and nearly 90% of those were seen once. Together, the top ten hold less than 15% of the sample.

Another Seattle source contributed samples from volunteer blood donors who had recovered from COVID-19. Each collaborating institution followed its own protocols to collect whole blood in K2EDTA tubes. For TCRbeta analysis, collaborators shipped samples as frozen whole blood, isolated PBMCs, or DNA extracted from either of those sample types. Its CDR3 holds 13 amino acids, cysteine through phenylalanine. CDR3 DNA is the only sequence kept; it has 39 bases, read in frame from the first base. Trimming at the junction amounts to 2 bases on V and 7 bases on J, and the germline ends lie 6 bases apart. As encoded in the germline V gene (reference sequence), CDR1 is SEHNR while CDR2 is FQNEAQ. To note about this clone: Its cognate antigen has yet to be identified. No much larger clone exists at a distance of one base, and base qualities are not known.

The chain links TRBV7-9 with TRBJ1-6; TRBD1 is perhaps the D gene, given 5 matching bases. The TCR originated in a woman younger than 35 who had recovered from COVID-19. The sequenced sample was peripheral blood. The CDR3 protein is CASSLTGNSPLHF. The sequenced DNA is TGTGCCAGCAGCTTAACAGGCAATTCACCCCTCCACTTT.